Detailed here is one TCR beta chain. This sample was included in a study of cytomegalovirus exposure and HLA in healthy donors. TCRdb keeps only in-frame clones here, not all; method: immunoSEQ multiplex PCR. Of 190,000 or so clones in the sample, around 82% were seen once. The CDR3 has 13 residues. The germline CDR1 and CDR2 sequences are SNHLY and FYNNEI. Trimming took 6 bases from V and 3 from J, leaving 12 bases between them. The rearrangement uses TRBV2 and TRBJ2-7; no definite D call. Material: PBMCs. This clonotype originated in a woman aged 18-29 years in good health and CMV-seropositive. CDR3 DNA sequence: TGTGCCAGCAGCTTTGGAGTGGGCTACGAGCAGTACTTC. It specifies CASSFGVGYEQYF.